A selection of T cell receptor beta chains follows, all from one sample in a study of tumor-infiltrating lymphocytes in primary liver carcinoma. Via MiXCR, TCRdb re-called the multiplex PCR reads, giving one row per CDR3 protein. The repertoire has about 33,000 distinct CDR3 sequences, over 60% of them found once; the top ten carry around a third. The specimen sequenced was liver tumor tissue from sampling region 5. The receptors come from a man in his forties with primary liver carcinoma and hepatitis B virus infection. CDR3s include the opening cysteine and the closing phenylalanine or tryptophan. Fields, in order: CDR3 protein, CDR3 DNA, D gene, J gene, V gene, CDR3 length, clone size. A D gene is named only where the DNA matches it firmly. A row's size may be missing; if present it is once, few, many or a size class.

CDR3: CAWITRAGTGELFF
DNA: TGTGCCTGGATCACCCGAGCGGGGACCGGGGAGCTATTTTTT
D: TRBD2
J: TRBJ2-2
V: TRBV30
length: 14
size: .

CDR3: CASSVTPDRNSPLHF
DNA: TGTGCCAGCAGCGTAACCCCGGACCGGAATTCACCCCTCCACTTT
D: .
J: TRBJ1-6
V: TRBV9
length: 15
size: many

CDR3: CAWSVRTSGPNTGELFF
DNA: TGTGCCTGGAGTGTACGGACTAGCGGTCCGAACACCGGGGAGCTGTTTTTT
D: TRBD2
J: TRBJ2-2
V: TRBV30
length: 17
size: many

CDR3: CASSLELLAGENEQFF
DNA: TGTGCCAGCAGCTTAGAGCTCCTGGCGGGAGAGAATGAGCAGTTCTTC
D: TRBD2
J: TRBJ2-1
V: TRBV11-2
length: 16
size: .

CDR3: CASSQEKGVTDTQYF
DNA: TGTGCCAGCAGCCAAGAGAAGGGAGTGACAGATACGCAGTATTTT
D: .
J: TRBJ2-3
V: TRBV4-2
length: 15
size: many

CDR3: CASNLVRFGEPFF
DNA: TGTGCTAGCAACTTAGTACGTTTCGGGGAGCCGTTTTTT
D: .
J: TRBJ2-2
V: TRBV11-1
length: 13
size: .

CDR3: CSVEWGHLVGEQYF
DNA: TGCAGCGTTGAGTGGGGACACCTGGTGGGGGAGCAATATTTC
D: .
J: TRBJ2-7
V: TRBV29-1
length: 14
size: .

CDR3: CASSWGQNSRANVMTF
DNA: TGCGCCAGCAGCTGGGGACAGAACTCTAGGGCCAACGTCATGACTTTC
D: TRBD1
J: TRBJ2-6
V: TRBV5-1
length: 16
size: .

CDR3: CASSPLGLGLEDGYTF
DNA: TGTGCCAGCAGTCCCTTGGGTCTAGGTTTGGAAGATGGCTACACCTTC
D: .
J: TRBJ1-2
V: TRBV27
length: 16
size: many

CDR3: CAISGGTGSAGGTLYF
DNA: TGTGCCATCAGTGGAGGGACAGGGAGCGCGGGGGGGACCCTGTACTTC
D: .
J: TRBJ2-5
V: TRBV10-3
length: 16
size: .

CDR3: CISSIGTSGTDTQYF
DNA: TGTATCAGCAGCATTGGGACTAGCGGCACAGATACGCAGTATTTT
D: TRBD2
J: TRBJ2-3
V: TRBV11-2
length: 15
size: .

CDR3: CASSQDLLNAEAFF
DNA: TGTGCCAGCAGTCAAGATCTTCTGAACGCTGAAGCTTTCTTT
D: .
J: TRBJ1-1
V: TRBV4-2
length: 14
size: .

CDR3: CASSENRVVSYEQYF
DNA: TGTGCCAGCAGTGAGAACAGGGTGGTCTCCTACGAGCAATACTTT
D: .
J: TRBJ2-7
V: TRBV2
length: 15
size: .

CDR3: CASRSGQGARGEKSF
DNA: TGTGCCAGCAGGTCGGGACAGGGGGCAAGGGGTGAGAAGTCCTTC
D: TRBD1
J: TRBJ2-1
V: TRBV6-2/TRBV6-3
length: 15
size: .

CDR3: CSARTGRAYEQCF
DNA: TGCAGTGCCCGCACAGGGCGAGCCTATGAGCAGTGCTTC
D: .
J: TRBJ2-7
V: TRBV29-1
length: 13
size: .

CDR3: CASCLVAIHEQYF
DNA: TGTGCCAGCTGTTTGGTTGCAATCCATGAACAGTACTTC
D: .
J: TRBJ2-7
V: TRBV12-3/TRBV12-4
length: 13
size: .

CDR3: CASSLFVGWTSRNEQFF
DNA: TGTGCCAGCAGCTTGTTCGTAGGTTGGACTAGCAGGAATGAGCAGTTCTTC
D: TRBD2
J: TRBJ2-1
V: TRBV7-8
length: 17
size: .

CDR3: CTSSHDTYWNYEQYF
DNA: TGTACCAGTAGTCACGACACCTACTGGAACTACGAGCAGTACTTC
D: .
J: TRBJ2-7
V: TRBV6-6
length: 15
size: .

CDR3: CASSYSALAPEQFF
DNA: TGTGCCAGCAGTTACTCGGCCCTAGCCCCTGAGCAGTTCTTC
D: .
J: TRBJ2-1
V: TRBV6-6
length: 14
size: medium-sized

CDR3: CASSFLRGATPELFF
DNA: TGTGCCAGTAGCTTTCTCAGGGGCGCCACACCGGAGCTGTTTTTT
D: .
J: TRBJ2-2
V: TRBV11-3
length: 15
size: few

CDR3: CASSLHPEETQYF
DNA: TGTGCCAGCAGCTTACACCCCGAAGAGACCCAGTACTTC
D: .
J: TRBJ2-5
V: TRBV7-2
length: 13
size: .

CDR3: CPSSLVQGQVPGPNTEAFF
DNA: TGTCCCAGCAGCTTAGTTCAGGGTCAGGTTCCGGGCCCGAACACTGAAGCTTTCTTT
D: .
J: TRBJ1-1
V: TRBV11-2
length: 19
size: many

CDR3: CASSSGYTDTQYF
DNA: TGCGCCAGCAGCTCGGGGTACACAGATACGCAGTATTTT
D: .
J: TRBJ2-3
V: TRBV5-1
length: 13
size: many

CDR3: CSMRDSGQYEQYF
DNA: TGCAGCATGCGGGACAGTGGGCAGTACGAGCAGTACTTC
D: .
J: TRBJ2-7
V: TRBV29-1
length: 13
size: .

CDR3: CAGIFNRGQETQCF
DNA: TGTGCCGGCATCTTTAACCGGGGGCAGGAGACCCAGTGCTTC
D: .
J: TRBJ2-5
V: TRBV11-1
length: 14
size: few

CDR3: CTSSQSYTDAFF
DNA: TGTACCAGCAGCCAGAGCTACACAGATGCATTCTTT
D: .
J: TRBJ1-1
V: TRBV11-2
length: 12
size: .

CDR3: CASSISPGSRELFF
DNA: TGTGCCAGTAGTATTTCTCCGGGGTCCCGGGAGCTGTTTTTT
D: .
J: TRBJ2-2
V: TRBV19
length: 14
size: .

CDR3: CASIQDSWGIPYEQYF
DNA: TGTGCCAGTATCCAAGATTCGTGGGGTATTCCCTACGAGCAGTACTTC
D: .
J: TRBJ2-7
V: TRBV4-2
length: 16
size: .

CDR3: CASSLIPSSYNEQFF
DNA: TGTGCCAGCAGTTTAATCCCAAGCTCCTACAATGAGCAGTTCTTC
D: .
J: TRBJ2-1
V: TRBV6-2/TRBV6-3
length: 15
size: medium-sized

CDR3: CASSLAANYGHTF
DNA: TGTGCCAGTAGCTTAGCGGCTAACTATGGCCACACCTTC
D: .
J: TRBJ1-2
V: TRBV11-2
length: 13
size: .

CDR3: CASSYSTGIEAIF
DNA: TGTGCCAGCAGTTACTCTACGGGAATTGAAGCTATCTTT
D: .
J: TRBJ1-1
V: TRBV6-2/TRBV6-3
length: 13
size: once

CDR3: CASSLALEGAKTGELFF
DNA: TGTGCCAGCAGCTTAGCATTAGAAGGGGCGAAGACCGGGGAGCTTTTTTTT
D: .
J: TRBJ2-2
V: TRBV11-2
length: 17
size: .

CDR3: CASTARGTQYF
DNA: TGTGCCAGCACCGCCCGCGGGACCCAGTACTTC
D: .
J: TRBJ2-5
V: TRBV6-5
length: 11
size: medium-sized

CDR3: CSARAIGDMTPYEQYF
DNA: TGCAGTGCTAGAGCTATTGGGGACATGACACCTTACGAGCAGTACTTC
D: .
J: TRBJ2-7
V: TRBV20-1
length: 16
size: .

CDR3: CPSSLEFGISGEQYF
DNA: TGTCCCAGCAGCTTAGAATTCGGGATCTCTGGCGAGCAGTACTTC
D: .
J: TRBJ2-7
V: TRBV11-2
length: 15
size: .

CDR3: CAWSLAPQRQNEHFF
DNA: TGTGCCTGGAGTTTGGCTCCCCAGAGACAAAATGAGCACTTCTTC
D: .
J: TRBJ2-1
V: TRBV30
length: 15
size: .

CDR3: CARSESLDTQYF
DNA: TGTGCCCGGAGTGAGAGCCTAGATACCCAGTACTTC
D: .
J: TRBJ2-5
V: TRBV30
length: 12
size: .

CDR3: CASNRGFEQYF
DNA: TGTGCCAGCAACAGAGGATTCGAGCAGTACTTC
D: .
J: TRBJ2-7
V: TRBV5-6
length: 11
size: .

CDR3: CDSTLRGWATDKRELFF
DNA: TGTGACAGCACCCTAAGAGGTTGGGCCACGGACAAGAGGGAGCTGTTTTTT
D: .
J: TRBJ2-2
V: TRBV6-6
length: 17
size: .

CDR3: CASSSGTGPVANVLTF
DNA: TGTGCCAGCAGCTCGGGAACAGGGCCTGTGGCCAACGTCCTTACTTTC
D: .
J: TRBJ2-6
V: TRBV11-2
length: 16
size: .

CDR3: CSVVRGSYNEQFF
DNA: TGCAGCGTTGTGCGAGGCAGCTACAATGAGCAGTTCTTC
D: .
J: TRBJ2-1
V: TRBV29-1
length: 13
size: .

CDR3: CSSFIWSGYEQYF
DNA: TGTTCCAGTTTTATATGGTCAGGGTACGAGCAGTACTTC
D: .
J: TRBJ2-7
V: TRBV12-3/TRBV12-4
length: 13
size: .

CDR3: CASSLGGSSSYEQYF
DNA: TGTGCCAGCAGCCTGGGGGGCAGTAGCTCCTACGAGCAGTACTTC
D: .
J: TRBJ2-7
V: TRBV6-1
length: 15
size: medium-sized

CDR3: CASSQAPGGGKETQNF
DNA: TGTGCCAGCAGTCAAGCTCCTGGCGGGGGGAAAGAGACCCAAAACTTC
D: TRBD2
J: TRBJ2-5
V: TRBV11-2
length: 16
size: .

CDR3: CASSQDERTKSYEQYF
DNA: TGTGCCAGCAGCCAAGACGAACGGACGAAATCCTATGAGCAGTACTTC
D: .
J: TRBJ2-7
V: TRBV4-2
length: 16
size: .

CDR3: CAGSYSYRGYGYTF
DNA: TGTGCCGGCAGTTACTCGTACAGGGGTTATGGGTACACCTTC
D: TRBD1
J: TRBJ1-2
V: TRBV6-6
length: 14
size: .

CDR3: CASSAVGEPFF
DNA: TGTGCCAGCAGTGCCGTTGGGGAGCCGTTTTTT
D: .
J: TRBJ2-2
V: TRBV6-1
length: 11
size: .